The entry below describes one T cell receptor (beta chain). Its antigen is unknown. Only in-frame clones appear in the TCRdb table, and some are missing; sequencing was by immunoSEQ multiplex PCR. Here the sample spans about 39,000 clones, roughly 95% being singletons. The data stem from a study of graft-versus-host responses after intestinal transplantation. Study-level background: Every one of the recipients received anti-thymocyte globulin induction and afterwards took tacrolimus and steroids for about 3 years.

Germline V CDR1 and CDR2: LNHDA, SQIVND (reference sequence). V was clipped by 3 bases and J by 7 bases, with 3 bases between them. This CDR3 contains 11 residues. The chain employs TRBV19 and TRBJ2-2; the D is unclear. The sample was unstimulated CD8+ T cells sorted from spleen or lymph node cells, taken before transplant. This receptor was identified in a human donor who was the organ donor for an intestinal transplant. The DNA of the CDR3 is TGTGCCAGTAGTATGGTCGGGGAGCTGTTTTTT. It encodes CASSMVGELFF.